Listed below are T cell receptor beta chains from one sample, sequenced in a study of control samples from healthy donors and cancer patients. Profiling relied on immunoSEQ multiplex PCR, and the TCRdb table lists in-frame clones only, not all of them. Among 75,000 to 80,000 clones listed, under 90% were seen once. Sequencing was carried out using PBMCs. These receptor sequences come from a woman between 50 and 59 years old with colorectal cancer. The CDR3 runs from the conserved cysteine through the conserved F or W. A D gene is named only where the DNA matches it firmly. Size is omitted from some rows. Given values are once, few, many or a class for expanded clones.

TGTGCCAGCAGCTTTTTGGCTAGCGGGGACGGTGAGCAGTTCTTC,CASSFLASGDGEQFF,TRBD2,TRBJ2-1,TRBV7-6,.
TGTGCCACCAGCAGAGAACAGACTTCACCCCTCCACTTT,CATSREQTSPLHF,.,TRBJ1-6,TRBV15,.
TGCAGTGCTAGTAACACTGAAGCTTTCTTT,CSASNTEAFF,.,TRBJ1-1,TRBV20-1,few
TGTGCCACCAGTGAGCACAGGGTGGGGGATAGCAATCAGCCCCAGCATTTT,CATSEHRVGDSNQPQHF,.,TRBJ1-5,TRBV24-1,.
TGCGCCAGCAGCCAAGATAGGAAAAGGGGAGCTGACATTCAGTACTTC,CASSQDRKRGADIQYF,.,TRBJ2-4,TRBV4-3,.
TGTGCCAGCAGCTTACTCGGGGGCAGGACTGAAGCTTTCTTT,CASSLLGGRTEAFF,.,TRBJ1-1,TRBV7-2,.
TGCAGTGCTAGTCAAGGGCGGGGTGGCTACACCTTC,CSASQGRGGYTF,.,TRBJ1-2,TRBV20-1,.
TGTGCCAGCAGCCAGGGGGAGGGTGAAGCTTTCTTT,CASSQGEGEAFF,TRBD1,TRBJ1-1,TRBV7-9,.
TGTGCCAGCAGCTTAGGAGATACTAACTATGGCTACACCTTC,CASSLGDTNYGYTF,.,TRBJ1-2,TRBV7-2,.
TGCGCCACCGCGGGGGGGCCGGATAATGAGCAGTTCTTC,CATAGGPDNEQFF,TRBD2,TRBJ2-1,TRBV5-1,few
TGTGCCAGCAGTGACGGGGTAGCGGGGGGGCAAGCAGATACGCAGTATTTT,CASSDGVAGGQADTQYF,TRBD2,TRBJ2-3,TRBV6-1,.
TGTGCCAGCAGAGGGACGGGCAATCAGCCCCAGCATTTT,CASRGTGNQPQHF,.,TRBJ1-5,TRBV6-5,.
TGTGCCAGCAGCCACTCTAGCCCAGATACGCAGTATTTT,CASSHSSPDTQYF,.,TRBJ2-3,TRBV14,.
TGTGCCTGGATCCGGGACGGAGGGGAAGCTTTCTTT,CAWIRDGGEAFF,.,TRBJ1-1,TRBV30,.
TGTGCCATCAGTGCAGGAGATCGTATGAACACTGAAGCTTTCTTT,CAISAGDRMNTEAFF,.,TRBJ1-1,TRBV10-3,.
TGTGCCGTCCTTAAACAGGGACCTAAAGGGCCCCAAGAGACCCAGTACTTC,CAVLKQGPKGPQETQYF,.,TRBJ2-5,TRBV24-1,.
TGTGCCAGCAGCCGGGCGGGGGGGCGGACAGATACGCAGTATTTT,CASSRAGGRTDTQYF,TRBD2,TRBJ2-3,TRBV3-1/TRBV3-2,.
TGTGCCAGCAGCCTAAGGGGGTCTGGAAACACCATATATTTT,CASSLRGSGNTIYF,.,TRBJ1-3,TRBV3-1/TRBV3-2,.
TGCGCCAGCAGCCAGGTGGACAGGGTGAGAGAGACCCAGTACTTC,CASSQVDRVRETQYF,TRBD1,TRBJ2-5,TRBV4-1,.
TGTGCCAGCAAAAGGACAGGGGACTATGGCTACACCTTC,CASKRTGDYGYTF,TRBD1,TRBJ1-2,TRBV27,.
TGTGCCACCAGCAGAATCATGGTTGCGGGAGCTGAAGCTTTCTTT,CATSRIMVAGAEAFF,.,TRBJ1-1,TRBV15,.
TGCAGTGCTAGAGTTGGAGTGACCCAGTACTTC,CSARVGVTQYF,.,TRBJ2-5,TRBV20-1,.
TGTGCCAGCAGGCAGACAGGGGGCATTGATAATTCACCCCTCCACTTT,CASRQTGGIDNSPLHF,TRBD1,TRBJ1-6,TRBV7-8,.
TGTGCCAGCAGTGAATCGCTAGCCGGCAATGAGCAGTTCTTC,CASSESLAGNEQFF,.,TRBJ2-1,TRBV2,.
TGTGCCAGCAGTTACTCGTGGGGAGAAGGGCAAGAGACCCAGTACTTC,CASSYSWGEGQETQYF,.,TRBJ2-5,TRBV6-5,.
TGTGCCAGCAGTTACACGGACAGGCCGAACACTGAAGCTTTCTTT,CASSYTDRPNTEAFF,TRBD1,TRBJ1-1,TRBV6-5,.
TGTGCCAGCAGCTTAAGGGGGGTAGAGACCCAGTACTTC,CASSLRGVETQYF,.,TRBJ2-5,TRBV7-2,.
TGTGCCAGCAGCGTCGGACTAGCGGGGCCCCAGAAGTACTTC,CASSVGLAGPQKYF,TRBD2,TRBJ2-5,TRBV7-9,.
TGCGCCAGCAGTGAGCAAGGGAACACTGAAGCTTTCTTT,CASSEQGNTEAFF,.,TRBJ1-1,TRBV10-1,.
TGTGCCAGCAGCTACCCGAGAGGGGGCGCAGAGTCACCCCTCCACTTT,CASSYPRGGAESPLHF,TRBD1,TRBJ1-6,TRBV28,few
TGTGCCAGCAGCACCCGGACAGGGTTGGGAACGACTGAAGCTTTCTTT,CASSTRTGLGTTEAFF,TRBD1,TRBJ1-1,TRBV7-8,.
TGTGCCAGCTCCCTACCACAATCTAGCGGATACAATGAGCAGTTCTTC,CASSLPQSSGYNEQFF,TRBD2,TRBJ2-1,TRBV18,.
TGTGCCACCAGCAGAGATACAGGGAGGGAAAAACTGTTTTTT,CATSRDTGREKLFF,.,TRBJ1-4,TRBV15,once
TGTGCCTACCGACCCCCCGGGAGGGGGGAAAAACTGTTTTTT,CAYRPPGRGEKLFF,.,TRBJ1-4,TRBV30,.
TGTGCCAGCAGCACACAGGGGGCCCCCTACTATGGCTACACCTTC,CASSTQGAPYYGYTF,TRBD1,TRBJ1-2,TRBV6-5,.
TGTGCCAGCAGCTCCGTTACCTACAATGAGCAGTTCTTC,CASSSVTYNEQFF,.,TRBJ2-1,TRBV12-3/TRBV12-4,.
TGCGCCAGCAGCGCGCTGGGACAGGGGAACACTGAAGCTTTCTTT,CASSALGQGNTEAFF,TRBD1,TRBJ1-1,TRBV5-1,.
TGTGCCAGCAGACGTGACAGGGGTGATAATGAAAAACTGTTTTTT,CASRRDRGDNEKLFF,TRBD1,TRBJ1-4,TRBV6-6,.
TGCGCCAGCAGCCCCGGGGGCGGGGGCTTCGGAGAGACCCAGTACTTC,CASSPGGGGFGETQYF,.,TRBJ2-5,TRBV4-3,.
TGTGCCAGCAGCCAAGGGGGGCTTGATGAGCAGTTCTTC,CASSQGGLDEQFF,.,TRBJ2-1,TRBV3-1/TRBV3-2,.
TGTGCCATCAGTGAGTCTTTTCGGGGAATAGGAGACTATGGCTACACCTTC,CAISESFRGIGDYGYTF,.,TRBJ1-2,TRBV10-3,.
TGTGCCAGCAGTTCCTATAACACCCTAACCTTTGGCTACACCTTC,CASSSYNTLTFGYTF,.,TRBJ1-2,TRBV6-5,few
TGTGCCAGCAGCGAGAGCGGGGGCCGCACAGATACGCAGTATTTT,CASSESGGRTDTQYF,TRBD2,TRBJ2-3,TRBV7-3,.
TGTGCCAGCAGATCCGGACAGAACAATCAGCCCCAGCATTTT,CASRSGQNNQPQHF,.,TRBJ1-5,TRBV6-6,few
TGTGCCAGTAGTAGCCCGACAGGTGCTGGGGCCAACGTCCTGACTTTC,CASSSPTGAGANVLTF,.,TRBJ2-6,TRBV19,.
TGTGCCAGCAGCCTGGACAGGGTAGATGGCTACACCTTC,CASSLDRVDGYTF,TRBD1,TRBJ1-2,TRBV7-8,.
TGTGCCAGCAGCTCCTCAGGGAGACCAGATATGCAGTATTTT,CASSSSGRPDMQYF,.,TRBJ2-3,TRBV7-9,.
TGTGCCAGCAGTGGGGACGATACGCAGTATTTT,CASSGDDTQYF,.,TRBJ2-3,TRBV28,.
TGTGCCTGGAGTGGGGGGAGCAATCAGCCCCAGCATTTT,CAWSGGSNQPQHF,.,TRBJ1-5,TRBV30,.
TGTGCCACCAGCCTACCGGGGGTCCTAGCCAAAAACATTCAGTACTTC,CATSLPGVLAKNIQYF,.,TRBJ2-4,TRBV15,.
TGTGCCAGCAGTCCCCTCCTAGAGGCCACCGGGGAGCTGTTTTTT,CASSPLLEATGELFF,.,TRBJ2-2,TRBV28,.
TGTGCCATCAGTACTGACATTTCACCCCAGCATTTT,CAISTDISPQHF,.,TRBJ1-5,TRBV10-3,.
TGCGCCAGCAGCCAAGGGGAGGGTTTGGGGCGCTTTGAAAAACTGTTTTTT,CASSQGEGLGRFEKLFF,.,TRBJ1-4,TRBV4-3,.
TGTGCCAGCAGTGAAGTTCTAGCGGGGGGGCAGGAGCAGTTCTTC,CASSEVLAGGQEQFF,TRBD2,TRBJ2-1,TRBV6-1,.
TGTGCCAGCAGCCCCCCCCGACGGGGCCTCTATGGCTACACCTTC,CASSPPRRGLYGYTF,.,TRBJ1-2,TRBV7-2,.
TGTGCCAGCAGTTTCGTGTCTAACTATGGCTACACCTTC,CASSFVSNYGYTF,.,TRBJ1-2,TRBV27,.
TGTGCCAGCAGCCCGACTGACCGGGGAGTCAGGAACACTGAAGCTTTCTTT,CASSPTDRGVRNTEAFF,.,TRBJ1-1,TRBV3-1/TRBV3-2,.
TGCGCCAGCAGCTTCGAGCGGGGGGCCCAAGAGACCCAGTACTTC,CASSFERGAQETQYF,TRBD2,TRBJ2-5,TRBV5-1,.
TGTGCCAGCAGTGACAACCCGACAGGGTCTGGGTCACCCCTCCACTTT,CASSDNPTGSGSPLHF,TRBD1,TRBJ1-6,TRBV6-4,once
TGTGCCAGCAGTCCCCGGGGACAGGCCCTCTATGGCTACACCTTC,CASSPRGQALYGYTF,TRBD1,TRBJ1-2,TRBV27,.